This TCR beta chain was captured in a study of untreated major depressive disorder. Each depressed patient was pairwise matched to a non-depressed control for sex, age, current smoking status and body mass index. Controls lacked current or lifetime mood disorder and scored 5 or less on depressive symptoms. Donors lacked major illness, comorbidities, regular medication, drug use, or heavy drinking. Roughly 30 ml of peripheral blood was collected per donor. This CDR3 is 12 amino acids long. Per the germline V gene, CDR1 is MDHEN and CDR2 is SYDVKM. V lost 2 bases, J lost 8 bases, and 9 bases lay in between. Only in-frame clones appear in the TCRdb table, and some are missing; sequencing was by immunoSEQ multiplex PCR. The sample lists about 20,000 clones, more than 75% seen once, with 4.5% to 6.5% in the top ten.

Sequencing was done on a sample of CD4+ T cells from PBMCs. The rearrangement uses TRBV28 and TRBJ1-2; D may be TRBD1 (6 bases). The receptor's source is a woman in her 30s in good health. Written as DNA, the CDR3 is TGTGCCAGCAGTTTACAGGGGCAAGGCTACACCTTC. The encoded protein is CASSLQGQGYTF.